This T cell receptor beta chain came from a study of shared clonotypes between healthy human individuals. Profiled with immunoSEQ multiplex PCR; TCRdb holds only in-frame clones, not every one. This sample carries some 500,000 clones, over 60% of them seen once, and the ten largest clones take around 11%. Losses at the gene ends were 4 bases for V and 0 bases for J; bases not matched to a gene: 5. This CDR3 is built from 16 residues. In germline, CDR1 is SGHRS, CDR2 YFSETQ. This chain uses TRBV5-1 with TRBJ1-3, with 9 bases fitting TRBD1. This receptor was taken from a woman aged 40 to 49 in good health. Some clones in this sample may be carry-over from other donors' samples. The material sequenced was PBMCs. The CDR3 DNA is TGCGCCAGCAGCGCGGACAGGGGAGTCTCTGGAAACACCATATATTTT. Its translation is CASSADRGVSGNTIYF.